The rows below give T cell receptor beta chains drawn from one sample of a study of blood T cell repertoires in COVID-19. Some clones are missing from TCRdb's copy, which holds only in-frame ones; the method was immunoSEQ multiplex PCR. The table lists over 100,000 clones, over 75% of them singletons. Sequencing used peripheral blood. The receptors stem from a man older than 75 with acute or convalescent COVID-19. Each CDR3 is given with its conserved first and last residue. The order of the fields is V gene, D gene, J gene, clone size, CDR3 DNA, CDR3 protein. The D gene is left open where the match is weak. Clone size, where shown, is once, few, many, or a class for clones that have expanded.

TRBV5-1,NA,TRBJ1-1,NA,TGCGCCAGCAGCCCAATGACGGGGAACACTGAAGCTTTCTTT,CASSPMTGNTEAFF
TRBV18,TRBD1,TRBJ1-4,once,TGTGCCAGCTCAACCGGGACAGCTAATGAAAAACTGTTTTTT,CASSTGTANEKLFF
TRBV11-1,NA,TRBJ1-1,once,TGTGCCAGCACCCTAACTCATACGAGCACTGAAGCTTTCTTT,CASTLTHTSTEAFF
TRBV6-2/TRBV6-3,NA,TRBJ2-7,once,TGTGCCAGCAGTTACTCGCAGGGGAACTCCTACGAGCAGTACTTC,CASSYSQGNSYEQYF
TRBV7-9,TRBD1,TRBJ1-2,NA,TGTGCCAGCAGCTTGGGACAGCTCTATGAAGGCTACACCTTC,CASSLGQLYEGYTF
TRBV15,TRBD1,TRBJ2-1,NA,TGTGCCACCAGCAGAGAGGGGGCAGGGGGCTGGAATGAGCAGTTCTTC,CATSREGAGGWNEQFF
TRBV19,NA,TRBJ1-4,NA,TGTGCCAGTAGTATAGATGGGGCGACTGGCGAAAAACTGTTTTTT,CASSIDGATGEKLFF
TRBV2,TRBD1,TRBJ2-7,NA,TGTGCCAGCGGCCGGGACAGTCCCTACGAGCAGTACTTC,CASGRDSPYEQYF
TRBV11-2,NA,TRBJ1-2,NA,TGTGCCAGCAGTTTAGGGCTTCATAATGATGGCTACACCTTC,CASSLGLHNDGYTF
TRBV28,TRBD2,TRBJ2-2,NA,TGTGCCAGCAGCCTGACTAGCGCCCGCGGGGAGCTGTTTTTT,CASSLTSARGELFF
TRBV29-1,TRBD1,TRBJ1-5,NA,TGCAGCGTTGGGACAGGGAATTCGGGCAATCAGCCCCAGCATTTT,CSVGTGNSGNQPQHF
TRBV11-2,NA,TRBJ1-2,NA,TGTGCCAGCAGCCAGATTTATGGCTACACCTTC,CASSQIYGYTF
TRBV19,TRBD1,TRBJ1-5,NA,TGTGCCAGTAGTGCATTACCGGGACAGGGGAACCAGCCCCAGCATTTT,CASSALPGQGNQPQHF
TRBV27,NA,TRBJ1-1,NA,TGTGCCAGCAGTCCCCCGGGGTACATGAACACTGAAGCTTTCTTT,CASSPPGYMNTEAFF
TRBV14,TRBD1,TRBJ1-2,NA,TGTGCCAGCAGACCGGCGGGGGGACAGTATGGCTACACCTTC,CASRPAGGQYGYTF
TRBV27,TRBD2,TRBJ2-3,NA,TGTGCCAGCAGGCCGACTAGCGGGAGTTTCAGTCGGGGCACAGATACGCAGTATTTT,CASRPTSGSFSRGTDTQYF
TRBV19,TRBD1,TRBJ1-5,NA,TGTGCCAGTAGTCTTTATAGCCCGGGACAGGGTTCCAATCAGCCCCAGCATTTT,CASSLYSPGQGSNQPQHF
TRBV5-1,TRBD2,TRBJ2-7,few,TGCGCCAGCAGCTCCTCCGGGACTAAGTACGAGCAGTACTTC,CASSSSGTKYEQYF
TRBV7-8,NA,TRBJ1-1,NA,TGTGCCAGCAGCTCTCAGGGAGGGGGGACTGAAGCTTTCTTT,CASSSQGGGTEAFF
TRBV7-9,TRBD1,TRBJ2-3,NA,TGTGCCAGCAGCTTACAGTTCCGGGACAGGGGGCTGGATACGCAGTATTTT,CASSLQFRDRGLDTQYF
TRBV5-7,TRBD1,TRBJ2-2,NA,TGTGCCAGCAGCTTGGCCGGGCAGGGGGCGCGCGGCACCGGGGAGCTGTTTTTT,CASSLAGQGARGTGELFF
TRBV19,NA,TRBJ1-2,few,TGTGCCAGTAGTATAGATCATTGGGGACTAGCTGGCTACACCTTC,CASSIDHWGLAGYTF
TRBV18,TRBD2,TRBJ2-1,NA,TGTGCCAGCTCAGCGAGACTAGCGGGAGAAGGTGAGCAGTTCTTC,CASSARLAGEGEQFF
TRBV18,NA,TRBJ2-7,NA,TGTGCCAGCTCGGAGGGGCCGAACTCCTACGAGCAGTACTTC,CASSEGPNSYEQYF
TRBV10-2,TRBD2,TRBJ2-1,few,TGCGCCTGCACCCCCCAGGAGGGACTAAACTACAATGAGCAGTTCTTC,CACTPQEGLNYNEQFF
TRBV18,TRBD1,TRBJ2-7,NA,TGTGCCAGCTCAGAGGGGACAGGGGACTACGAGCAGTACTTC,CASSEGTGDYEQYF
TRBV6-5,TRBD1,TRBJ1-4,once,TGTGCCAGCAGAACACAGGGGGCTGGGGAAAAACTGTTTTTT,CASRTQGAGEKLFF
TRBV30,TRBD1,TRBJ1-1,NA,TGTGCCTGGAGGGAACTGACAGGGGGCGCGTCTGAAGCTTTCTTT,CAWRELTGGASEAFF
TRBV6-5,NA,TRBJ1-2,once,TGTGCCAGCAGTTACTCTGTACGGGGCTACACCTTC,CASSYSVRGYTF
TRBV30,TRBD1,TRBJ2-1,NA,TGTGCCTGGACCCCGGGACAGGGACTCAATGAGCAGTTCTTC,CAWTPGQGLNEQFF
TRBV10-1,TRBD2,TRBJ2-1,once,TGCGCCAGCAGTGAGGGGAGGGTCGAGCAGTTCTTC,CASSEGRVEQFF
TRBV3-1/TRBV3-2,NA,TRBJ2-2,once,TGTGCCAGCAGTCTTCCTCGTACTAGTCGCACCGGGGAGCTGTTTTTT,CASSLPRTSRTGELFF
TRBV28,NA,TRBJ1-1,NA,TGTGCCAGCAGTCTCTTTCAGGGGAAAAACACTGAAGCTTTCTTT,CASSLFQGKNTEAFF